One and the same sample provided the 17 T cell receptor beta chains below, sequenced in a study of T-cell memory formation after mild COVID-19. From the 5' RACE reads, TCRdb called clonotypes with MiXCR, one entry per CDR3 protein. This sample carries 300,000 to 350,000 distinct CDR3 sequences, roughly a fifth of them seen once, and the ten largest clones take 20% to 25%. Source material: PBMCs or a T cell subset sorted from them (not recorded which). The receptors come from a man aged 18 to 29 who had mild COVID-19 (a few samples of this study predate the infection). Cell type and time point are not known.

This rearrangement joins TRBV7-2 to TRBJ2-2; D is perhaps TRBD2 (5 bases). The CDR3 has 16 residues. Between the trimmed V and J ends, which lost 5 bases and 1 base, there was a span of 14 bases. Germline loops: CDR1 SGHTA, CDR2 FQGNSA. The CDR3 region has the DNA TGTGCCAGCAGCCACCGGGATCCGGTGAACACCGGGGAGCTGTTTTTT. Translation: CASSHRDPVNTGELFF.

This clonotype was recorded many times. V and J are TRBV4-2 and TRBJ2-1, with D possibly matching TRBD2 (5 bases). In germline, CDR1 is LGHNA, CDR2 YNFKEQ. Trimming removed 4 bases from V and 4 bases from J, with 14 bases in between. This CDR3 spans 15 amino acids. CDR3 sequence reads: CASSPSQERYNEQFF. The CDR3 DNA follows: TGTGCCAGCAGCCCTAGTCAGGAGCGGTACAATGAGCAGTTCTTC.

The chain joins TRBV7-9 to TRBJ1-2; D is ambiguous. CDR1 is SEHNR, CDR2 FQNEAQ, per germline (reference sequence). This CDR3 comprises 13 residues. The V and J ends lost 2 bases and 4 bases respectively, with 8 bases between them. Here the CDR3 reads CASSLLSLYGYTF. The CDR3 DNA reads TGTGCCAGCAGCTTATTGTCGCTCTATGGCTACACCTTC.

This chain connects TRBV7-2 to TRBJ1-4; D not resolved. The V gene lost 2 bases and the J gene lost 0 bases, with 13 bases spanning the gap. Looked up from germline, CDR1 is SGHTA and CDR2 is FQGNSA. The CDR3 runs to 17 residues. The CDR3 protein is CASSLRRFGTTNEKLFF. In nucleotides, the CDR3 is TGTGCCAGCAGCTTAAGGCGGTTCGGGACAACTAATGAAAAACTGTTTTTT.

The rearrangement joins TRBV7-3 to TRBJ1-2, with D unclear. Trimming took off 5 bases at V and 8 bases at J, with 15 bases between the two ends. There are 13 residues in the CDR3. CDR1 is SGHTA and CDR2 is FQGTGA in the germline V gene. This CDR3 reads CASSESTESGYTF. In nucleotides, the CDR3 is TGTGCCAGCAGCGAATCGACTGAGAGCGGCTACACCTTC.

This chain's CDR3 is CSAAGQPNQPQHF. Here the CDR3 DNA reads TGCAGTGCCGCGGGACAGCCCAATCAGCCCCAGCATTTT. The V call is TRBV20-1, the J call TRBJ1-5; TRBD1 matches at 7 bases. The CDR3 runs 13 residues. V shed 6 bases and J 3 bases; nucleotides not matched to a gene: 5. CDR1 and CDR2 (germline): DFQATT, SNEGSKA (reference sequence).

The chain couples TRBV6-2 or TRBV6-3 to TRBJ2-3; 9 bases line up with TRBD1. The germline gives CDR1 MNHEY, CDR2 SVGEGT. The V gene end was trimmed by 7 bases and the J gene end by 4 bases; junction bases not matched to a gene: 9. This CDR3 comprises 15 residues. CDR3 region: CASTSVQGASDTQYF. The DNA of the CDR3 is TGTGCCAGCACCTCGGTACAGGGGGCATCAGATACGCAGTATTTT.

The chain is built from TRBV29-1 and TRBJ1-5, with D possibly TRBD1 on 5 matching bases. Trimming removed 7 bases from V and 5 bases from J, with 12 bases in between. The CDR3 totals 12 residues. The germline CDR1 and CDR2 sequences are SQVTM and ANQGSEA. The CDR3, as DNA: TGCAGCGCTGGGGGAGGGGATCAGCCCCAGCATTTT. This gives the protein CSAGGGDQPQHF.

This clonotype was recorded a few times. The chain uses TRBV19 and TRBJ1-1, with D hard to call. From germline, CDR1 is LNHDA and CDR2 SQIVND (reference sequence). The V gene lost 5 bases and the J gene lost 6 bases, with 16 bases spanning the gap. CDR3 size: 14 residues. CDR3 amino acids: CASSGRAKGSEAFF. CDR3 coding DNA: TGTGCCAGTAGTGGCCGGGCTAAGGGCTCTGAAGCTTTCTTT.

This chain's CDR3 is CASSRAPQETQYF. In DNA, the CDR3 is TGTGCCAGCAGCCGGGCACCACAAGAGACCCAGTACTTC. The chain carries TRBV7-8 and TRBJ2-5; no clear D. CDR1 and CDR2 (germline): SGHVS, FQNEAQ. Trimming stripped 5 bases from V and 2 bases from J, with 9 bases between. The CDR3 has 13 amino acids.

The chain has TRBV28 and TRBJ2-7; 7 bases are a match to TRBD1. CDR3 length: 14 residues. V lost 8 bases to trimming and J lost 3 bases; unmatched junction nucleotides: 10. CDR1 is MDHEN and CDR2 is SYDVKM in the germline V gene. CDR3 loop: CASGVGGQDYEQYV. The DNA for the CDR3 is TGTGCCAGCGGAGTTGGCGGACAGGACTACGAGCAGTACGTC.

The gene calls are TRBV5-5 and TRBJ1-1, with 8 bases aligning to TRBD1. Germline V gives CDR1 SGHKS, CDR2 YYEKEE (reference sequence). V lost 4 bases and J lost 5; bases outside the gene matches: 7. The CDR3 contains 14 residues. CDR3 DNA: TGTGCCAGCAGCCCCGGACAGGGAAAGACTGAAGCTTTCTTT. Residues: CASSPGQGKTEAFF.

The CDR3 spells CASSLSGAVYEQYF. CDR3 nucleotides: TGTGCCAGCAGCCTTAGCGGGGCCGTCTACGAGCAGTACTTC. The rearrangement uses TRBV3-1 and TRBJ2-7, with TRBD2 matching over 8 bases. V trimming: 4 bases; J trimming: 3 bases; junction bases outside the gene matches: 5. This CDR3 contains 14 residues. Germline loops: CDR1 LGHDT, CDR2 YNNKEL (reference sequence).

This clonotype was counted between two and nine times. This chain links TRBV20-1 with TRBJ2-1, with 11 positions matching TRBD2. The V gene's germline CDR1 is DFQATT and CDR2 SNEGSKA (reference sequence). V lost 0 bases to trimming and J lost 10 bases; unmatched junction nucleotides: 8. CDR3 length: 15 residues. The CDR3 loop reads CSARDRIAGGQEQFF. CDR3 nucleotides: TGCAGTGCTAGAGATCGGATAGCGGGGGGGCAGGAGCAGTTCTTC.

The V and J genes are TRBV30 and TRBJ2-1, with 10 nucleotides matching TRBD1. Germline V gene lookup returns CDR1 GTSNPN and CDR2 SVGIG (reference sequence). V was pared by 5 bases and J by 7 bases, with 5 bases of the junction left unmatched. The CDR3 length is 13 residues. CDR3: CAWGRDRGNEQFF. CDR3 nucleotide sequence: TGTGCCTGGGGGAGGGACAGGGGTAATGAGCAGTTCTTC.

The rearrangement links TRBV5-1 to TRBJ1-1; TRBD1 agrees at 9 bases. This CDR3 region has 16 residues. Trimming cost V 0 bases and J 4 bases; bases outside gene matches: 7. In germline, CDR1 is SGHRS, CDR2 YFSETQ. The CDR3 DNA reads as TGCGCCAGCAGCTTGGACAGGGGGCGTGCAGCCACTGAAGCTTTCTTT. This sequence encodes CASSLDRGRAATEAFF.

V is TRBV5-1 and J is TRBJ2-6; D gene ambiguous. Germline lookup yields CDR1 SGHRS and CDR2 YFSETQ. The length of the CDR3 is 14 residues. The germline V and J ends were trimmed by 6 bases and 1 base, with 8 bases remaining between them. For the CDR3, the DNA is TGCGCCAGCACTATCGTATCTGGGGCCAACGTCCTGACTTTC. It translates to CASTIVSGANVLTF. Looking up the rest from reference TRBV5-1 and TRBJ2-6 gives the full variable domain: KAGVTQTPRYLIKTRGQQVTLSCSPISGHRSVSWYQQTPGQGLQFLFEYFSETQRNKGNFPGRFSGRQFSNSRSEMNVSTLELGDSALYLCASTIVSGANVLTFGAGSRLTVL.